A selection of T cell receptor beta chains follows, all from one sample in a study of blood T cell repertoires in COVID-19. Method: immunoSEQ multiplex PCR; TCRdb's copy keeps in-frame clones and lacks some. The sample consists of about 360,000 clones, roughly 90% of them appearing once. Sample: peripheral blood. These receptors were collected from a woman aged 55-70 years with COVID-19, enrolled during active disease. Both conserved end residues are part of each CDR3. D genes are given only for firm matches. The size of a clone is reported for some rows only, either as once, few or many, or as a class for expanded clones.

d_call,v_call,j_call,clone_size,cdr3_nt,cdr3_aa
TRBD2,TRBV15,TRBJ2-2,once,TGTGCCACCAGCAGAACTAGCGGGGGGCCCCTAACGAACACCGGGGAGCTGTTTTTT,CATSRTSGGPLTNTGELFF
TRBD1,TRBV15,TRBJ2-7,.,TGTGCCACGCGGGACAGGGGATCCTACGAGCAGTACTTC,CATRDRGSYEQYF
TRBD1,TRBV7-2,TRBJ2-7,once,TGTGCCAGCAGCTTCCCGACAGGGACGTACTCCTACGAGCAGTACTTC,CASSFPTGTYSYEQYF
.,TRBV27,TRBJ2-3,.,TGTGCCAGCAGTTCCGTGGCGGGATTAGGTACGCAGTATTTT,CASSSVAGLGTQYF
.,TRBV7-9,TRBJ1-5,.,TGTGCCAGCAGCTTCGCAGGTCTTGGCAATCAGCCCCAGCATTTT,CASSFAGLGNQPQHF
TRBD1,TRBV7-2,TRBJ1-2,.,TGTGCCAGCAGCTTACAGAGGGGGCGAGGGAACTATGGCTACACCTTC,CASSLQRGRGNYGYTF
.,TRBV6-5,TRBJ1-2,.,TGTGCCAGCAGGTTCCAGGGTAACTATGGCTACACCTTC,CASRFQGNYGYTF
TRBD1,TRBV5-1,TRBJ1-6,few,TGCGCCAGCAGCAGAAAAGGGGGCGCGTCCTATAATTCACCCCTCCACTTT,CASSRKGGASYNSPLHF
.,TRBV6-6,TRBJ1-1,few,TGTGCCAGCAGCTCGACAGTGAACACTGAAGCTTTCTTT,CASSSTVNTEAFF
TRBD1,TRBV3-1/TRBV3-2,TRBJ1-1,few,TGTGCCAGCAGCCTAAGACAGGGGGCGGCTGAAGCTTTCTTT,CASSLRQGAAEAFF
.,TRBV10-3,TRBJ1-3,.,TGTGCCAGTAAAGATCATATAGCTGGAAACACCATATATTTT,CASKDHIAGNTIYF
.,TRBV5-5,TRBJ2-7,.,TGTGCCAGCAGCTTCTCGGGAACGCTGACCTACGAGCAGTACTTC,CASSFSGTLTYEQYF
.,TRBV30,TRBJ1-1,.,TGTGCCTGGGGACGGGGGGGCAGGGAAGTAACTGAAGCTTTCTTT,CAWGRGGREVTEAFF
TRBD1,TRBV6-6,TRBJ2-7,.,TGTGCCAGCAGTCCTACCCCCCACAGGGGGCGATTTACCTACGAGCAGTACTTC,CASSPTPHRGRFTYEQYF
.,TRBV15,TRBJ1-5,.,TGTGCCACCAGCAGAGATCGTCCAGAATCCCTTAATCAGCCCCAGCATTTT,CATSRDRPESLNQPQHF
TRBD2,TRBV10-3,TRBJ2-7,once,TGTGCCATCAGTGAAGGGACTAGCGGGTCCTACGAGCAGTACTTC,CAISEGTSGSYEQYF
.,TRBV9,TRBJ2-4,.,TGTGCCAGCAGCGTAGGCCCCCCCGGGAACATTCAGTACTTC,CASSVGPPGNIQYF
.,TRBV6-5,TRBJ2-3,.,TGTGCCAGCGCGATCCCGGGCACAGATACGCAGTATTTT,CASAIPGTDTQYF
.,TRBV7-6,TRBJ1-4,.,TGTGCCAGCAGCTTAGGGGGAGCGGGCGAAAAACTGTTTTTT,CASSLGGAGEKLFF
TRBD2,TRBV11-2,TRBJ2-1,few,TGTGCCAGCAGCTACTGGACTAGCGGAAACTACAATGAGCAGTTCTTC,CASSYWTSGNYNEQFF
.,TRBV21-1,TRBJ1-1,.,TGTGCCAGCAGCATCCTGCCGGGACAGGGAGGCACTGAAGCTTTCTTT,CASSILPGQGGTEAFF
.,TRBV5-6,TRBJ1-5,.,TGTGCCAGCAGCTTGAGCGGGGGGCGAAGGGGCAATCAGCCCCAGCATTTT,CASSLSGGRRGNQPQHF
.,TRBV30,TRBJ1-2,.,TGTGCCTGGAGTGTACAGGGTCAGAGCTACACCTTC,CAWSVQGQSYTF
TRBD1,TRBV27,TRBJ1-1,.,TGTGCCAGCTCGACAGGGTTAGGGTATAAGGAAGCTTTCTTT,CASSTGLGYKEAFF
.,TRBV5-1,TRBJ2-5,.,TGCGCCAGCAGCTTGTTCGCACCTACCCAAGAGACCCAGTACTTC,CASSLFAPTQETQYF
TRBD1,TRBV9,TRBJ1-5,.,TGTGCCAGCAGCGTAGACGGCAGGGGGAATCAGCCCCAGCATTTT,CASSVDGRGNQPQHF
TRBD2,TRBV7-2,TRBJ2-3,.,TGTGCCAGCACCCCTAGCGGGGTGTACACAGATACGCAGTATTTT,CASTPSGVYTDTQYF
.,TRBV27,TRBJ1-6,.,TGTGCCAGCAGTCCGGACACTAATAATTCACCCCTCCACTTT,CASSPDTNNSPLHF
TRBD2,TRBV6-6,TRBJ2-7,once,TGTGCCAGCAGTCGCGGGACTAGCGGGGGGGCTACCTACGAGCAGTACTTC,CASSRGTSGGATYEQYF
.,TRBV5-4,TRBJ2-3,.,TGTGCCAGCAGCTTGGACAGGGGCACAGATACGCAGTATTTT,CASSLDRGTDTQYF
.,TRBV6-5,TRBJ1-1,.,TGTGCCAGCAGTAGAAACCGGGCCCCAGGGACTGAAGCTTTCTTT,CASSRNRAPGTEAFF
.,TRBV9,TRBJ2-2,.,TGTGCCAGCAGTGGTAACTACGAACGTTCGAACACCGGGGAGCTGTTTTTT,CASSGNYERSNTGELFF
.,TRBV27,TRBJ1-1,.,TGTGCCAGCAGTTTGGATCCCAGGGGTTCCACTGAAGCTTTCTTT,CASSLDPRGSTEAFF
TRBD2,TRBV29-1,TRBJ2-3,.,TGCAGCGTTTCGGGGGGGGAAAGTAAAACAGATACGCAGTATTTT,CSVSGGESKTDTQYF
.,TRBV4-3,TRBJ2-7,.,TGCGCCAGCAGCCAAGAAGTACAGGGTCGGGGGCAGTACTTC,CASSQEVQGRGQYF
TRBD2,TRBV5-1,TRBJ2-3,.,TGCGCCAGCAGCTTGGCTGGGCGGGGGGGCCTAGATACAGATACGCAGTATTTT,CASSLAGRGGLDTDTQYF
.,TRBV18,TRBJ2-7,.,TGTGCCAGCTCACCTGGGGCCGACGAGCAGTACTTC,CASSPGADEQYF
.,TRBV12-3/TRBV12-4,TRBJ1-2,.,TGTGCCAGCAGCCAGACAGAATATGGCTACACCTTC,CASSQTEYGYTF
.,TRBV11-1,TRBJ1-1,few,TGTGCCAGCAGCTTACAGGGGAACACTGAAGCTTTCTTT,CASSLQGNTEAFF
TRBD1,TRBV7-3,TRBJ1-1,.,TGTGCCAGCGGGACAGGGGGTGGGACTGAAGCTTTCTTT,CASGTGGGTEAFF
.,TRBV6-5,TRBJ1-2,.,TGTGCCACCTCGCGAGGCAACTCTAACTATGGCTACACCTTC,CATSRGNSNYGYTF
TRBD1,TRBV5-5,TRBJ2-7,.,TGTGCCAGCAGCCCGGGACAGGGGCGCTCCTACGAGCAGTACTTC,CASSPGQGRSYEQYF
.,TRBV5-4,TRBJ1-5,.,TGTGCCAGCAGCCTCTGGGGGGGGAGCAATCAGCCCCAGCATTTT,CASSLWGGSNQPQHF
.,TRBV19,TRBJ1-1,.,TGTGCCAGTAGTACCCGGACTCTACCTGAAGCTTTCTTT,CASSTRTLPEAFF
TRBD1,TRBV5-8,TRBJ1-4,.,TGTGCCAGCAGCTTGCACAGGGCAGGGGGTGAAAAACTGTTTTTT,CASSLHRAGGEKLFF
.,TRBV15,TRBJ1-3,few,TGTGCCACCAGCCCTAAGGGAAACACCATATATTTT,CATSPKGNTIYF